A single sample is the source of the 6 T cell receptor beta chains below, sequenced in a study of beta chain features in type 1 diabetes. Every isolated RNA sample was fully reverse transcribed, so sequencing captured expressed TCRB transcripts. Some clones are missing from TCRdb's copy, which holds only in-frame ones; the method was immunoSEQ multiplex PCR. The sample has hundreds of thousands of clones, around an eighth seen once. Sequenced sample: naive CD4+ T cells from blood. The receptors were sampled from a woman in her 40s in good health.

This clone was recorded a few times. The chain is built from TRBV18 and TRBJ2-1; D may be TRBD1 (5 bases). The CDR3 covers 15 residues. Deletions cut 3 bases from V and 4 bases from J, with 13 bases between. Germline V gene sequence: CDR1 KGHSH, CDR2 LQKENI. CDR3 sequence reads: CASSPGTGIYNEQFF. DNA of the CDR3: TGTGCCAGCTCACCTGGCACAGGTATTTACAATGAGCAGTTCTTC.

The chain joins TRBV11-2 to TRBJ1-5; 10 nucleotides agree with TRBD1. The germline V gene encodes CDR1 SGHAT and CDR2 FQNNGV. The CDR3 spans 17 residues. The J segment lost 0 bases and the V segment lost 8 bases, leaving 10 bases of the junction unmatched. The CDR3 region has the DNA TGTGCCAGCGCCCTCGGACAGGGGGTCCCTAGCAATCAGCCCCAGCATTTT. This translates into CASALGQGVPSNQPQHF.

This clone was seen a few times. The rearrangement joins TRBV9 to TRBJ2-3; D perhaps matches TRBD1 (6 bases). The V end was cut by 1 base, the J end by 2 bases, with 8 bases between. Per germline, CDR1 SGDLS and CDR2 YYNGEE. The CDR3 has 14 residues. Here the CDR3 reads CASSVRQVTDTQYF. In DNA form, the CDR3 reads TGTGCCAGCAGCGTAAGACAGGTCACAGATACGCAGTATTTT. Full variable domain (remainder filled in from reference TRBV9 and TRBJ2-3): DSGVTQTPKHLITATGQRVTLRCSPRSGDLSVYWYQQSLDQGLQFLIQYYNGEERAKGNILERFSAQQFPDLHSELNLSSLELGDSALYFCASSVRQVTDTQYFGPGTRLTVL.

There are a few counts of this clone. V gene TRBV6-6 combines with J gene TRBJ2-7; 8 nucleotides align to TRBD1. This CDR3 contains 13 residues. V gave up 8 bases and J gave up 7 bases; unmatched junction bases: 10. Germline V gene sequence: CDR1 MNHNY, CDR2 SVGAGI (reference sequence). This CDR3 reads CASVGQGAGEQYF. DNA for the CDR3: TGTGCCAGCGTAGGGCAGGGGGCGGGGGAGCAGTACTTC.

The CDR3 spells CASSKGDRGQPQHF. The CDR3 bases are TGTGCCAGCAGTAAGGGGGACAGGGGTCAGCCCCAGCATTTT. This sequence joins TRBV2 and TRBJ1-5; 10 bases match TRBD1. V was clipped by 5 bases and J by 6 bases; unmatched bases: 4. This CDR3 has 14 amino acids. CDR1 and CDR2 (germline): SNHLY, FYNNEI.

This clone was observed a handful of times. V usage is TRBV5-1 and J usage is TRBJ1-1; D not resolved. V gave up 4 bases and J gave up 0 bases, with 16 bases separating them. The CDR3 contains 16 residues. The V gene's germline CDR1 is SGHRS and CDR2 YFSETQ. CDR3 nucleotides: TGCGCCAGCAGCCTACGGGTCGGCCCGTTGAACACTGAAGCTTTCTTT. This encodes CASSLRVGPLNTEAFF.